This T cell receptor beta chain was sequenced for a study of T cells in Graves' hyperthyroidism and ophthalmopathy. Study in general: Prior to any treatment, at the point of initial diagnosis, peripheral blood was collected.

Germline CDR1 is MNHEY and CDR2 is SMNVEV (reference sequence). The CDR3 sequence is 17 residues long. Trimming removed 5 bases at V and 0 bases at J, with 17 bases between. This clonotype was observed a few times. What was amplified from RNA transcripts were TCR beta CDR3 regions. Using the HTBI primer set, a first-round RT-PCR was run on the TCR CDR3. TCRdb re-called the multiplex PCR reads with MiXCR, one entry per CDR3 protein. The table has about 690,000 distinct CDR3 sequences, 17% seen once. The V call is TRBV27, the J call TRBJ2-1; D is possibly TRBD2 (5 bases). This clonotype originated in a man aged 50 to 59 with Graves' hyperthyroidism. The sequencing input was blood. For the CDR3, the DNA is TGTGCCAGCAGTCAGTCTCAAGCGGAGAGCTCCTACAATGAGCAGTTCTTC. Protein: CASSQSQAESSYNEQFF.